This T cell receptor (beta chain) was identified during a study of blood T cells in healthy people across ages. A second PCR of roughly 7 to 11 cycles used a sample-barcoded 5' primer and a J-beta primer mix. TCRdb reprocessed the 5' RACE reads with MiXCR, giving one entry per CDR3 protein. The data contain some 1,500,000 distinct CDR3 sequences, roughly 43% of them singletons. CDR3 size: 12 residues. V lost 3 bases and J 6 bases, leaving 11 bases between the germline ends. Germline values: CDR1 DFQATT, CDR2 SNEGSKA (reference sequence). The receptor was derived from a woman between 18 and 29 years old in good health. The source material was blood. This chain joins TRBV20-1 and TRBJ1-2; the D gene is possibly TRBD1 (5 bases). The CDR3 DNA reads as TGCAGTGCTAGCCATTCCAGGGATGGCTACACCTTC. This encodes CSASHSRDGYTF.